These 14 T cell receptor beta chains were sequenced from one sample in a study of blood T cells in healthy people across ages. Alongside a J-beta primer mix, a sample-barcoded 5' primer served in a second PCR lasting roughly 6 to 12 cycles. Each CDR3 protein gets one entry after TCRdb re-called the 5' RACE reads with MiXCR. The table lists 1,500,000 or so distinct CDR3 sequences, approximately 63% of them singletons, with 5% to 7% in the top ten. Input material: blood. The receptors come from a man aged 18 to 30 in good health.

The table lists this clonotype with a few counts. The chain couples TRBV6-2 or TRBV6-3 to TRBJ2-3; maybe TRBD1 (5 bases). V was cut by 4 bases and J by 8 bases, with 10 bases left in between. In germline, CDR1 is MNHEY, CDR2 SVGEGT. CDR3 length equals 12 residues. In nucleotides, the CDR3 is TGTGCCAGCAGTTCCGACAGCTTTACGCAGTATTTT. Encoded protein: CASSSDSFTQYF.

About this clonotype: One end of the junction fails to match germline, which may point to a read error. The chain carries TRBV5-1 and TRBJ2-5; 13 nucleotides line up with TRBD2. The CDR3 spans 16 residues. CDR1 is SGHRS and CDR2 is YFSETQ in the germline V gene. The CDR3 DNA sequence: TGCGCCGGCAGCCTAGGACTAGCGGGAGTCAGAGAGACCCAGTACTTC. Translation gives CAGSLGLAGVRETQYF.

This rearrangement joins TRBV5-1 to TRBJ2-1; no clear D gene. The CDR3 covers 13 residues. CDR1 SGHRS and CDR2 YFSETQ come from the germline V gene. Trimming pared 0 bases from V and 3 bases from J, leaving 4 bases between. CDR3 in amino acids: CASSLDNYNEQFF. The CDR3 DNA is TGCGCCAGCAGCTTGGATAACTACAATGAGCAGTTCTTC.

V usage is TRBV10-3 and J usage is TRBJ2-3, with TRBD2 as a possible D gene (5 bases). The CDR3 contains 11 residues. Trimming took 8 bases from V and 10 from J, leaving 13 bases between them. The germline gives CDR1 ENHRY, CDR2 SYGVKD. In DNA, the CDR3 is TGTGCCATCCTTCTCCGGGAAGCGCAGTATTTT. Translated: CAILLREAQYF.

In the case of this clonotype: An end of the junction differs from the germline gene, which may be a read error. The chain couples TRBV29-1 to TRBJ2-4; TRBD1 agrees at 10 bases. The DNA matches TRBJ2-7 better at its end, which makes the J call doubtful. The length of the CDR3 is 13 residues. CDR1 SQVTM and CDR2 ANQGSEA come from the germline V gene. Here the CDR3 reads CSVEGTGEDEQYF. The CDR3 DNA follows: TGCAGCGTAGAAGGGACAGGGGAGGACGAGCAGTACTTC.

Of note for this clonotype: The germline gene is not matched at one end of the junction; a read error may be the cause. The chain joins TRBV7-2 to TRBJ2-5; 9 bases are a match to TRBD2. From germline, CDR1 is SGHTA and CDR2 FQGNSA. The CDR3 spans 15 residues. Here the CDR3 DNA reads TGTGCCAACAGCTTTAGCGGGAGTGCCCAAGAGACCCAGTACTTC. This translates into CANSFSGSAQETQYF.

This clonotype was detected only once. The V call is TRBV6-2 or TRBV6-3, the J call TRBJ1-1; D might be TRBD1 (6 bases). This CDR3 has 18 residues. Germline V gene data show CDR1 as MNHEY and CDR2 as SVGEGT. V was cut by 4 bases and J by 1 base, with 22 bases left in between. CDR3 protein: CASSSRRTGTPKNTEAFF. DNA for the CDR3: TGTGCCAGCAGTTCCCGCCGGACCGGGACACCCAAGAACACTGAAGCTTTCTTT.

A few counts support this clonotype. V is TRBV7-9 and J is TRBJ2-7, with D uncertain. Germline V gene sequence: CDR1 SEHNR, CDR2 FQNEAQ (reference sequence). The CDR3 runs 15 residues. Trimming took 5 bases from V and 0 from J, leaving 14 bases between them. For the CDR3, the DNA is TGTGCCAGCAGCAAGTCAGGTTCCCTCTCCTACGAGCAGTACTTC. Translated: CASSKSGSLSYEQYF.

Ten or more counts support this clonotype. V gene TRBV29-1 combines with J gene TRBJ2-7; D is undetermined. CDR1 and CDR2 (germline): SQVTM, ANQGSEA. The V end was cut by 6 bases, the J end by 2 bases, with 14 bases between. This CDR3 is built from 13 residues. This chain's CDR3 is CSVLLAGTYEQYF. Written as DNA, the CDR3 is TGCAGCGTCCTCCTGGCAGGCACCTACGAGCAGTACTTC.

In this sample, this clonotype turned up a few times. The chain uses TRBV30 and TRBJ2-7, with D possibly being TRBD2 (6 bases). V lost 3 bases and J lost 7, with 10 bases in between. CDR3 length equals 11 residues. Per the germline V gene, CDR1 is GTSNPN and CDR2 is SVGIG (reference sequence). The CDR3 loop is CAWSASGEQYF. CDR3 sequence (DNA): TGTGCCTGGAGCGCCAGCGGGGAGCAGTACTTC.

The sample holds a few counts of this clonotype. The chain couples TRBV15 to TRBJ2-7; D assignment may be TRBD1 or TRBD2 (5 bases each). The length of the CDR3 is 14 residues. V was pared by 7 bases and J by 1 base, with 14 bases between. Germline lookup yields CDR1 LNHNV and CDR2 YYDKDF (reference sequence). CDR3 coding DNA: TGTGCCACCACCTCCTGGGACGGTTCCTACGAGCAGTACTTC. Amino acids: CATTSWDGSYEQYF. The variable domain in full, completed from reference TRBV15 and TRBJ2-7, reads DAMVIQNPRYQVTQFGKPVTLSCSQTLNHNVMYWYQQKSSQAPKLLFHYYDKDFNNEADTPDNFQSRRPNTSFCFLDIRSPGLGDTAMYLCATTSWDGSYEQYFGPGTRLTVT.

The sample holds a few counts of this clonotype. The chain employs TRBV6-2 or TRBV6-3 and TRBJ1-1; D unclear. V lost 2 bases, J lost 1 base, and 5 bases lay in between. CDR3 length: 13 amino acids. Germline V CDR1 and CDR2: MNHEY, SVGEGT. CDR3 bases: TGTGCCAGCAGTTACGAACGGAACACTGAAGCTTTCTTT. Translated: CASSYERNTEAFF.

The chain joins TRBV11-2 to TRBJ2-3, with D perhaps being TRBD1 or TRBD2 (5 bases each). The CDR3 runs 16 residues. The germline V gene has CDR1 SGHAT and CDR2 FQNNGV. Deletions cut 3 bases from V and 0 bases from J, with 13 bases between. CDR3 DNA: TGTGCCAGCAGCTTGGGTACGGGGCTCAGCACAGATACGCAGTATTTT. Amino acids: CASSLGTGLSTDTQYF.

This clonotype was counted between two and nine times. The V gene is TRBV29-1, the J gene TRBJ1-2; unclear D gene. Germline V gene data show CDR1 as SQVTM and CDR2 as ANQGSEA. The CDR3 is 11 amino acids. The germline V and J ends were trimmed by 7 bases and 3 bases, with 9 bases remaining between them. For the CDR3, the DNA is TGCAGCGACGCCCGGGACTATGGCTACACCTTC. Translating gives CSDARDYGYTF.